This TCR beta chain was retrieved from a study of cytomegalovirus exposure and HLA in healthy donors. PCR involved 60 Vbeta and 13 Jbeta primers. Assay: immunoSEQ multiplex PCR; the TCRdb copy retains only in-frame clones and omits some. The sample contains more than 100,000 clones, 72% of which appear only once. The CDR3 runs 14 residues. The germline gives CDR1 LNHDA, CDR2 SQIVND (reference sequence). The chain recombines TRBV19 with TRBJ2-2; TRBD2 is a possible D gene (5 bases). The TCR was taken from a middle-aged man in good health and CMV-seropositive. Sequencing was performed on PBMCs. CDR3 region: CASRRTYNTGELFF. The CDR3 bases are TGTGCGAGCCGCAGGACTTATAACACCGGGGAGCTGTTTTTT. The full variable domain, completed using reference TRBV19 and TRBJ2-2, is DGGITQSPKYLFRKEGQNVTLSCEQNLNHDAMYWYRQDPGQGLRLIYYSQIVNDFQKGDIAEGYSVSREKKESFPLTVTSAQKNPTAFYLCASRRTYNTGELFFGEGSRLTVL.